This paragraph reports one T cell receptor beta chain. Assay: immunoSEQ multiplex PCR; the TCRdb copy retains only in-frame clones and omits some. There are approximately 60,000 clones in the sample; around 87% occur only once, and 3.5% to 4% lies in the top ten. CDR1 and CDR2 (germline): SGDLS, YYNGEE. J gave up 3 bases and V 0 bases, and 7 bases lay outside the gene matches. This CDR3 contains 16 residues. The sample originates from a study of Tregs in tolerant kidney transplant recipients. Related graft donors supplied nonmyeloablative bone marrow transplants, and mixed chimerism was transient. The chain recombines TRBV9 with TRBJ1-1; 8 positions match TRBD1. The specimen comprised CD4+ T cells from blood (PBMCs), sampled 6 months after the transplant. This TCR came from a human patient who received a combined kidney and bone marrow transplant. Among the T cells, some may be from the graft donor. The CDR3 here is CASSVGQGKRDTEAFF. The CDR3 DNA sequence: TGTGCCAGCAGCGTAGGACAGGGGAAGAGGGACACTGAAGCTTTCTTT.